This record looks at one T cell receptor (beta chain) sequence and its context. What it binds is unknown. This specimen comes from a study of T cell responses to AZD1222 COVID-19 vaccine. The study's findings and limits: Donors were largely white British and mainly female; clonal diversity was possibly underestimated.

Germline-derived CDR1 and CDR2 are SGHNT and YENEEA. V lost 5 bases, J lost 5 bases, and 11 bases stayed unmatched. This CDR3 is built from 15 residues. Libraries were prepared by immunoSEQ multiplex PCR; TCRdb keeps only in-frame clonotypes and omits some of them. Seen here are about 150,000 clones, about 91% observed once, and the top ten hold around 2.3%. The sequence derives from an adult in good health. This specimen consisted of peripheral blood, obtained on day 0 of AZD1222 vaccination. This chain joins TRBV11-3 and TRBJ1-1, with TRBD1 matching over 7 bases. The DNA of the CDR3 is TGTGCCAGCAGCGAGGCCAGGGGGGGAGGGACTGAAGCTTTCTTT. It encodes CASSEARGGGTEAFF.